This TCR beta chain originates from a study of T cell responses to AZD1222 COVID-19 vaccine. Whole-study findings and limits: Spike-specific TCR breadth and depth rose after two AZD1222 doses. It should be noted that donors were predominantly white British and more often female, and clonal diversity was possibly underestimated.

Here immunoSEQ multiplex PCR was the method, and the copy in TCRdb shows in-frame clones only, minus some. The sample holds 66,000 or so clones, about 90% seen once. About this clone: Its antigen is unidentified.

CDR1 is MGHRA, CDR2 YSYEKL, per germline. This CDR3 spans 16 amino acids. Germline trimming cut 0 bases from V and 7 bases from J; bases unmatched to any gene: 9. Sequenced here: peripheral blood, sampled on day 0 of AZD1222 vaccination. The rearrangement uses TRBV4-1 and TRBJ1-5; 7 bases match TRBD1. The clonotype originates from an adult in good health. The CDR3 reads CASSQDREGAGQPQHF. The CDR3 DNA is TGCGCCAGCAGCCAAGATCGGGAGGGGGCCGGACAGCCCCAGCATTTT.